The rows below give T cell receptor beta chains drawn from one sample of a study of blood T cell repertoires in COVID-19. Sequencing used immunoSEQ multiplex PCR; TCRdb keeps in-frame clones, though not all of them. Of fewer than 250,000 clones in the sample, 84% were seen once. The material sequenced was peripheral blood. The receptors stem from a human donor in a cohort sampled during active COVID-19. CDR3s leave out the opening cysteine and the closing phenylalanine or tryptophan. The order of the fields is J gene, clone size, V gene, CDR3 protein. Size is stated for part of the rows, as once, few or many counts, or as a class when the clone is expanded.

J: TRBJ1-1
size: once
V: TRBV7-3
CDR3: ASSLEGQGGTEAF

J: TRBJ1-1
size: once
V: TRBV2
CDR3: ASTIVTGTEAF

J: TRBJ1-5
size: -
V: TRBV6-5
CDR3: ASSPNSNQPQH

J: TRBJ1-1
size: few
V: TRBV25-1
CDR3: ASASREIGTEAF

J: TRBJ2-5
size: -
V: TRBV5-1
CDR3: ASSLRLAGEETQY

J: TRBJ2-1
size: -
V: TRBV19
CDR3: ASSIVASGISYNEQF

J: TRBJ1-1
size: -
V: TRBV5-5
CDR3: ASSYRDRGNTEAF

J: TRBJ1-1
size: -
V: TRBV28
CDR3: ASSSASRQGAVAEAF

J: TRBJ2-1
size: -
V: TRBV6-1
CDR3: ASNDGAAGVKGNEQF

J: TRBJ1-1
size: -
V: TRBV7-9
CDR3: ASILLGAAEAF

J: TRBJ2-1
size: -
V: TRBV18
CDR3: ASSPGQRIHNEQF

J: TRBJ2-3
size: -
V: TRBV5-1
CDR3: ASSIQGATDTQY

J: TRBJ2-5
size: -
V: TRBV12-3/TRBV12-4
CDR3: ASSLQGAGTQY

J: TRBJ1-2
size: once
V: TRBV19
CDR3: ASSLGANYGYT

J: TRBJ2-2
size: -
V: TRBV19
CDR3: ASSSRGQGTGELF

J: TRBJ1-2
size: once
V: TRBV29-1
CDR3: SVARDLYGYT

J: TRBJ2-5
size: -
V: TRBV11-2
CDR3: ASSSLLRGRRETQY

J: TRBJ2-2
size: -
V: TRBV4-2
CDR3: ASSQVSDPGGTGELF

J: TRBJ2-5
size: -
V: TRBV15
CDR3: ATSRDILATETQY

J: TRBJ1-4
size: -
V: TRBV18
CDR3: ASSPDRSEKLF

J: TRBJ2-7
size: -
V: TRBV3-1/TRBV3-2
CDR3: ASSQVRKAYEQY

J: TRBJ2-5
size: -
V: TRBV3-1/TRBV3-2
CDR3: ASSQAETQY

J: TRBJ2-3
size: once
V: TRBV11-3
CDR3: ASSEGGSGLASDTQY

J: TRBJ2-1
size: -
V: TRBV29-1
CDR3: SVLIDLAQF

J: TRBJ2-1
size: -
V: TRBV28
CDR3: ASSLGQGARNEQF

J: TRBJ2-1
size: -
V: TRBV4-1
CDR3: ASSFRLAGGGNEQF

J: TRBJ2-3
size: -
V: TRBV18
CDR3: ASSPNQGWADTQY